This passage covers 7 T cell receptor beta chains from one sample sequenced in a study of T cell responses to AZD1222 COVID-19 vaccine. Data came from immunoSEQ multiplex PCR; TCRdb stores just in-frame clones and leaves some out. Of about 130,000 clones listed, approximately 88% are singletons. The specimen was peripheral blood, collected on day 0 of AZD1222 vaccination. Receptor source: an adult in good health.

This clone was picked up one time. The CDR3 DNA reads as TGTGCCAGCAGCTCGACGGACAGGGGGAATTCACCCCTCCACTTT. Its protein is CASSSTDRGNSPLHF. The rearrangement links TRBV11-3 to TRBJ1-6, with 10 bases that match TRBD1. Germline V CDR1 and CDR2: SGHNT, YENEEA. This CDR3 contains 15 residues. Trimming at V came to 4 bases and at J to 7 bases, leaving 4 bases not matched to a gene.

V usage is TRBV27 and J usage is TRBJ1-1, with TRBD1 matching 8 bases. Trimming took 6 bases from V and 7 from J; bases not matched to a gene: 10. The CDR3 totals 14 residues. Germline CDR1 reads MNHEY; CDR2 reads SMNVEV (reference sequence). The CDR3 loop is CASRIPGGSSEAFF. CDR3 sequence (DNA): TGTGCCAGCAGAATCCCAGGGGGCTCTAGTGAAGCTTTCTTT.

The chain has TRBV7-9 and TRBJ2-2, with D hard to call. V was clipped by 5 bases and J by 1 base, with 8 bases between them. CDR3 size: 14 residues. In germline, CDR1 is SEHNR, CDR2 FQNEAQ (reference sequence). In nucleotides, the CDR3 is TGTGCCAGCAGCCCTCGGTGGAACACCGGGGAGCTGTTTTTT. This gives the protein CASSPRWNTGELFF.

The chain employs TRBV24-1 and TRBJ2-1, with D possibly being TRBD2 (5 bases). Germline lookup yields CDR1 KGHDR and CDR2 SFDVKD. V dropped 1 base and J dropped 9 bases, with 15 bases sitting between them. The CDR3 is made up of 15 amino acids. The CDR3 DNA follows: TGTGCCACCAGTGATTTTGGTACGGGCCGGGGTGAGCAGTTCTTC. Translating gives CATSDFGTGRGEQFF.

The CDR3 nucleotides are TGTGCCAGCAGTTTGGAGCCGGGACTAGCGAGCAATGAGCAGTTCTTC. Translating gives CASSLEPGLASNEQFF. The chain couples TRBV27 to TRBJ2-1; 10 bases line up with TRBD2. V lost 3 bases to trimming and J lost 6 bases; unmatched junction nucleotides: 8. Germline assignment: CDR1 MNHEY and CDR2 SMNVEV (reference sequence). The CDR3 loop spans 16 amino acids.

Only a few counts were recorded for this clone. This sequence joins TRBV19 and TRBJ1-5, with a tentative D call TRBD1 (5 bases). Per germline, CDR1 LNHDA and CDR2 SQIVND (reference sequence). V lost 4 bases and J 6 bases, leaving 10 bases between the germline ends. This CDR3 has 13 amino acids. This CDR3 is CASSTGGGQPQHF. The DNA of the CDR3 is TGTGCCAGTAGTACGGGCGGGGGTCAGCCCCAGCATTTT.

V is TRBV28 and J is TRBJ1-3; no definite D call. V lost 4 bases and J lost 4, with 20 bases in between. The length of the CDR3 is 17 residues. The germline V gene encodes CDR1 MDHEN and CDR2 SYDVKM. The CDR3 sequence is CASSSTLGRPGGNTIYF. CDR3 nucleotides: TGTGCCAGCAGTTCTACATTGGGGAGACCCGGAGGAAACACCATATATTTT.